This T cell receptor beta chain derives from a study of T cell responses to AZD1222 COVID-19 vaccine. Study findings and constraints: Researchers report vaccine-associated CD4 TCRs spanning spike, with dominance at 160-218 and 743-854. Vaccination with two AZD1222 doses was followed by a rise in Spike-specific TCR breadth and depth. Samples come after the peak T cell response, not at day 14. It should be noted that donors were predominantly white British and more often female, and clonal diversity was possibly underestimated.

CDR1 is LNHDA, CDR2 SQIVND, per germline (reference sequence). CDR3 length equals 15 residues. The junction had 6 bases not matched to a gene; V was cut back by 2 bases and J by 4 bases. As regards this clone: Its antigen is currently unknown.

Sequencing used immunoSEQ multiplex PCR; TCRdb keeps in-frame clones, though not all of them. The table lists fewer than 150,000 clones, roughly 92% of them singletons. This clonotype originated in an adult who received the AZD1222 COVID-19 vaccine. The sample here was peripheral blood, taken 28 days after the second AZD1222 dose. The rearrangement joins TRBV19 to TRBJ2-7; 9 bases align to TRBD1. Written as DNA, the CDR3 is TGTGCCAGTAGTATAAAGCCCGGGACAGGGTACGAGCAGTACTTC. This encodes CASSIKPGTGYEQYF. Together with reference TRBV19 and TRBJ2-7, the CDR3 gives the full variable domain: DGGITQSPKYLFRKEGQNVTLSCEQNLNHDAMYWYRQDPGQGLRLIYYSQIVNDFQKGDIAEGYSVSREKKESFPLTVTSAQKNPTAFYLCASSIKPGTGYEQYFGPGTRLTVT.